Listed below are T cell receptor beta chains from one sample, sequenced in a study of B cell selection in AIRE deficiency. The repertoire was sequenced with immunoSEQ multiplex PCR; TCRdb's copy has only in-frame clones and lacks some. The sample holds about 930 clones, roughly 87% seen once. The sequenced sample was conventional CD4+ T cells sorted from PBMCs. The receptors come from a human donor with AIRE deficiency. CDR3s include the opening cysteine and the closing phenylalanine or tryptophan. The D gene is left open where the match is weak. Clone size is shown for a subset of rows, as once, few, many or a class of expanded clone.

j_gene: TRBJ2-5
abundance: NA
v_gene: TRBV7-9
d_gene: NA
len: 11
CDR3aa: CASSLPGTQYF
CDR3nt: TGTGCCAGCAGCCTCCCCGGGACCCAGTACTTC

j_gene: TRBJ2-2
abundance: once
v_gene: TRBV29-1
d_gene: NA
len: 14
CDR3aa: CSVGRGDLTGELFF
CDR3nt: TGCAGCGTGGGGAGAGGGGACCTCACCGGGGAGCTGTTTTTT

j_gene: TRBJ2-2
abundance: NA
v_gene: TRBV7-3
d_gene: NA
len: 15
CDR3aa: CASSYGGANTGELFF
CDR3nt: TGTGCCAGCAGCTATGGAGGCGCGAACACCGGGGAGCTGTTTTTT

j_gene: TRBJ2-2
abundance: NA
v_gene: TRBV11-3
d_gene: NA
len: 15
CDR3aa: CASSLEGANTGELFF
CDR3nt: TGTGCCAGCAGCTTAGAGGGCGCGAACACCGGGGAGCTGTTTTTT

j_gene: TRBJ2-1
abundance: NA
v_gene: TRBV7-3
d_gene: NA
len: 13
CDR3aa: CASSLSGSDEQFF
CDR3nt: TGTGCCAGCAGCTTATCCGGGAGCGATGAGCAGTTCTTC

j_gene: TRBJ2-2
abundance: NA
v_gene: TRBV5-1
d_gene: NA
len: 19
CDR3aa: CASSLSSTSALNVAGELFF
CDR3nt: TGCGCCAGCAGCTTGTCATCAACCAGCGCCCTAAACGTCGCCGGGGAGCTGTTTTTT

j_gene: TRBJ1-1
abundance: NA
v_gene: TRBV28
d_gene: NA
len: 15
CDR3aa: CASSLEQGVNTEAFF
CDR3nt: TGTGCCAGCAGTTTAGAGCAGGGAGTGAACACTGAAGCTTTCTTT

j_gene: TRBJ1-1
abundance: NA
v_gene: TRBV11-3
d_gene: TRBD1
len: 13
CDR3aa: CASSFGQASEAFF
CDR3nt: TGTGCCAGCAGCTTCGGACAGGCTTCTGAAGCTTTCTTT

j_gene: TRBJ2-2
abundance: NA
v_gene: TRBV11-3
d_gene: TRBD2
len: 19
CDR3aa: CASSPGLAVDRSLTGELFF
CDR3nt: TGTGCCAGCAGCCCCGGGCTAGCGGTCGACCGGTCTCTAACCGGGGAGCTGTTTTTT

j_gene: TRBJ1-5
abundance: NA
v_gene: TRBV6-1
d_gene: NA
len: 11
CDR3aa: CASNSLPKGHF
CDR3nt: TGTGCCAGCAACTCACTCCCTAAGGGGCATTTT

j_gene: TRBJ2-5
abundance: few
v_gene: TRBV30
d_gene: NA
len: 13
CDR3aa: CAWSSPSVETQYF
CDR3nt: TGTGCCTGGAGTTCCCCTAGCGTGGAGACCCAGTACTTC

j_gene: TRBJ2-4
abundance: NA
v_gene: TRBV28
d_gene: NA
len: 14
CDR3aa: CASRLTGGGNIQYF
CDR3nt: TGTGCCAGCAGGCTTACAGGGGGAGGGAACATTCAGTACTTC

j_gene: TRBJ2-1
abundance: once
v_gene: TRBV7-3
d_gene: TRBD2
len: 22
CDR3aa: CASSLDPIGGSVPLPSYNEQFF
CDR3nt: TGTGCCAGCAGCTTAGACCCAATAGGCGGGAGCGTCCCATTGCCTTCCTACAATGAGCAGTTCTTC

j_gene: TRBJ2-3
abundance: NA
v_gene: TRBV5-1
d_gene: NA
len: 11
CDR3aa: CASSLADTQYF
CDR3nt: TGCGCCAGCAGCTTGGCGGATACGCAGTATTTT

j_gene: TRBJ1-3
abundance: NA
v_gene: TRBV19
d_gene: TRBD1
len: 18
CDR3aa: CASSILRGQEASGNTIYF
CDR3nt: TGTGCCAGTAGTATTCTTCGGGGACAGGAGGCGTCTGGAAACACCATATATTTT

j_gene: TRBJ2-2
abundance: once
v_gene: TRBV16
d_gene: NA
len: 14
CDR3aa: CASSGRQLTGELFF
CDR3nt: TGTGCCAGCAGCGGACGACAGCTCACCGGGGAGCTGTTTTTT

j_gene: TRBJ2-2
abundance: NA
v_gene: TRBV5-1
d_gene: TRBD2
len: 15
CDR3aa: CASSWTSGSTGELFF
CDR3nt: TGCGCCAGCAGCTGGACTAGCGGGAGCACCGGGGAGCTGTTTTTT

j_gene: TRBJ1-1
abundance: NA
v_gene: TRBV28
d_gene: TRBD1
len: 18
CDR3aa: CASPGAGTGELGRTEAFF
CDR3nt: TGTGCCAGCCCCGGTGCTGGGACAGGGGAATTGGGTCGTACTGAAGCTTTCTTT

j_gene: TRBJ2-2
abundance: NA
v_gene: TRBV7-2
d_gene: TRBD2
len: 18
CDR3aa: CASSLNYRTSGSSGELFF
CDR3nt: TGTGCCAGCAGCTTAAATTATAGGACTAGCGGGAGCTCCGGGGAGCTGTTTTTT

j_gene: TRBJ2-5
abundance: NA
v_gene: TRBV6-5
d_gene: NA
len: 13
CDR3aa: CASSLTRAETQYF
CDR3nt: TGTGCCAGCAGTTTGACTAGGGCAGAGACCCAGTACTTC

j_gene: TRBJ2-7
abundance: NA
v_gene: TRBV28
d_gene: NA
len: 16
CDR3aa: CASSFSLGAQSYEQYF
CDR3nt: TGTGCCAGCAGTTTCTCCCTAGGGGCCCAATCCTACGAGCAGTACTTC

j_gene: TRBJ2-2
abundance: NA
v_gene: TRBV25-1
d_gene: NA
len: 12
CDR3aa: CASSDGIGELFF
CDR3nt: TGTGCCAGCAGTGACGGGATCGGGGAGCTGTTTTTT

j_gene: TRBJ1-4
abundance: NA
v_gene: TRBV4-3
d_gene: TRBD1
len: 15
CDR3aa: CASSHLRGGGEKLFF
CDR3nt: TGCGCCAGCAGCCACCTCAGGGGGGGCGGTGAAAAACTGTTTTTT

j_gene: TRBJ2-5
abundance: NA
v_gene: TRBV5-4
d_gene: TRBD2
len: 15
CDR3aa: CASSSLTSSQETQYF
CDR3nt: TGTGCCAGCAGCTCCTTGACTAGCAGCCAAGAGACCCAGTACTTC

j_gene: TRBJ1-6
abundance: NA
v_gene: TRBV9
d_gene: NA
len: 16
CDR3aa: CASSVGPLSYNSPLHF
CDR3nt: TGTGCCAGCAGCGTAGGGCCTTTAAGCTATAATTCACCCCTCCACTTT

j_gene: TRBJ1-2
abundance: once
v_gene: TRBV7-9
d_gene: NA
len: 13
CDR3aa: CASSFDGTYGYTF
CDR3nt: TGTGCCAGCAGCTTTGACGGGACCTATGGCTACACCTTC

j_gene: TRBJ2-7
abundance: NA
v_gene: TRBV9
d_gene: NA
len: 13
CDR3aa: CASSPRDFWEQYF
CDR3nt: TGTGCCAGCAGCCCGAGGGACTTCTGGGAGCAGTACTTC

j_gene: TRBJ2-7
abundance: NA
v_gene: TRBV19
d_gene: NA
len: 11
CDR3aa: CASKEGGEQYF
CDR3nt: TGTGCCAGTAAAGAGGGTGGCGAGCAGTACTTC

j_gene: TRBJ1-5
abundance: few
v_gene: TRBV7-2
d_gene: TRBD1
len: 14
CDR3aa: CASSWPGQGIPQHF
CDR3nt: TGTGCCAGCAGCTGGCCGGGACAGGGGATTCCCCAGCATTTT

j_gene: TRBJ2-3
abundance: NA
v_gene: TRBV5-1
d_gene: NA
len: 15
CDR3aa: CASSLAGTSTDTQYF
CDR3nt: TGCGCCAGCAGCTTGGCCGGGACTAGCACAGATACGCAGTATTTT

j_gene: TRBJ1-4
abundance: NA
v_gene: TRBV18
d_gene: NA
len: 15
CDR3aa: CASSPPSTLGEKLFF
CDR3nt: TGTGCCAGCTCACCACCCAGCACCCTGGGAGAAAAACTGTTTTTT

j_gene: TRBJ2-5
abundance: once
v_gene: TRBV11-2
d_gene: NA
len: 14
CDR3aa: CASSKTLIGETQYF
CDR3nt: TGTGCCAGCAGCAAGACACTTATCGGAGAGACCCAGTACTTC